Presented here are 24 T cell receptor beta chains from one specimen sequenced in a study of T cells in Graves' hyperthyroidism and ophthalmopathy. The TCR beta CDR3 regions underwent amplification using RNA transcripts as the source. Carried out on the TCR CDR3, a first-round RT-PCR used the HTBI primer set. TCRdb analysed the multiplex PCR reads with MiXCR anew, one entry per CDR3 protein. The repertoire has more than 650,000 distinct CDR3 sequences, 14% of them found once; the top ten carry 10%. The sequenced sample was blood. The origin of the receptors is a woman in her late teens or twenties with Graves' hyperthyroidism.

The chain joins TRBV12-3 or TRBV12-4 to TRBJ2-1; 8 nucleotides agree with TRBD1. V dropped 7 bases and J dropped 6; count of bases not matched to a gene: 14. CDR3 size: 16 residues. CDR3 sequence (DNA): TGTGCCAGCATCGCCAGGTGGACAGGGAGCAGCAATGAGCAGTTCTTC. Translation: CASIARWTGSSNEQFF.

This clonotype was seen only a few times. The V gene is TRBV28, the J gene TRBJ1-2; TRBD1 matches at 7 bases. This CDR3 has 15 residues. The V segment lost 3 bases and the J segment 4 bases; nucleotides outside the gene matches: 8. CDR1 MDHEN and CDR2 SYDVKM come from the germline V gene. The CDR3 coding sequence is TGTGCCAGCAGTTTTCGACAGGGAGAAATCTATGGCTACACCTTC. It codes for CASSFRQGEIYGYTF.

The V call is TRBV4-3, the J call TRBJ1-5; D is unresolved. This CDR3 has 15 residues. V was shortened by 7 bases and J by 0 bases, with 13 bases between the two germline ends. Germline V CDR1 and CDR2: LGHNA, YSLEER. Written as DNA, the CDR3 is TGCGCCAGCAAAACAGTAGTCAATAGCAATCAGCCCCAGCATTTT. It codes for CASKTVVNSNQPQHF.

This clonotype was counted many times. The V gene is TRBV12-3 or TRBV12-4, the J gene TRBJ2-3; TRBD1 aligns across 8 bases. The CDR3 covers 15 residues. The junction had 6 bases not matched to a gene; V was cut back by 5 bases and J by 2 bases. CDR3 coding DNA: TGTGCCAGCAGTCCCCCGGACAGGGTCACAGATACGCAGTATTTT. Its protein product is CASSPPDRVTDTQYF.

There are many counts of this clonotype. The genes are TRBV20-1 and TRBJ1-2; 8 nucleotides match TRBD1. The ends lost 4 bases at V and 2 bases at J; junction bases unmatched: 6. Per the germline V gene, CDR1 is DFQATT and CDR2 is SNEGSKA (reference sequence). CDR3 length equals 14 residues. The CDR3: CSAKSRDRNYGYTF. CDR3 nucleotide sequence: TGCAGTGCTAAGAGCCGGGACAGGAACTATGGCTACACCTTC.

This clonotype came up a few times. The chain carries TRBV7-9 and TRBJ2-2, with 7 bases that match TRBD1. This CDR3 comprises 16 residues. Germline CDR1 reads SEHNR; CDR2 reads FQNEAQ (reference sequence). V lost 4 bases, J lost 2 bases, and 7 bases stayed unmatched. The CDR3 loop reads CASSSRGQLNTGELFF. As DNA, the CDR3 is TGTGCCAGCAGCTCGAGGGGACAGCTTAACACCGGGGAGCTGTTTTTT.

This clonotype was picked up a small number of times. The rearrangement uses TRBV20-1 and TRBJ2-7; 7 positions match TRBD1. Germline CDR1 and CDR2: DFQATT and SNEGSKA (reference sequence). The CDR3 sequence is 17 residues long. V was pared by 0 bases and J by 4 bases, with 15 bases of the junction left unmatched. CDR3 region: CSARDRTGAAKGYEQYF. Written as DNA, the CDR3 is TGCAGTGCTAGAGATAGAACAGGGGCAGCGAAGGGGTACGAGCAGTACTTC.

The sample holds many counts of this clonotype. The CDR3 region has the DNA TGTGCCAGCGGAGTACTAGCGGACACAGATACGCAGTATTTT. It codes for CASGVLADTDTQYF. The rearrangement uses TRBV6-2 or TRBV6-3 and TRBJ2-3; 8 positions match TRBD2. Germline-derived CDR1 and CDR2 are MNHEY and SVGEGT. CDR3 length equals 14 residues. The V gene end was trimmed by 8 bases and the J gene end by 2 bases; junction bases not matched to a gene: 6.

In the case of this clonotype: A junction boundary mismatches the germline segment, possibly from a read error. The chain uses TRBV11-2 and TRBJ2-1, with 11 bases identical to TRBD1. The CDR3 is 19 amino acids. Germline CDR1 SGHAT, CDR2 FQNNGV. As DNA, the CDR3 is TGCGCCAGCAGCTTCGGGACAGGGGGAGAGACTAGCTCCTACAATGAGCAGTTCTTC. Its protein product is CASSFGTGGETSSYNEQFF.

V and J are TRBV6-1 and TRBJ1-6; the D gene is possibly TRBD1 (5 bases). Germline V lookup: CDR1 MNHNS, CDR2 SASEGT. CDR3 length: 15 amino acids. Between the trimmed V and J ends, which lost 5 bases and 6 bases, there was a span of 14 bases. Here the CDR3 reads CASSPRVRGNSPLHF. The DNA for the CDR3 is TGTGCCAGCAGTCCGCGGGTTAGGGGTAATTCACCCCTCCACTTT.

The J gene is TRBJ2-3, the V gene TRBV7-8; weak D call: TRBD1 (5 bases). This CDR3 is built from 15 residues. V lost 2 bases and J 6 bases, leaving 15 bases between the germline ends. The germline gives CDR1 SGHVS, CDR2 FQNEAQ. CDR3 nucleotides: TGTGCCAGCAGCTTATTCTTAGGCAGGGCGGATACGCAGTATTTT. This translates into CASSLFLGRADTQYF.

Ten or more counts support this clonotype. The chain carries TRBV11-3 and TRBJ2-1; the D gene is possibly TRBD1 (7 bases). CDR3 size: 16 residues. Germline V gene data show CDR1 as SGHNT and CDR2 as YENEEA. Trimming left V 5 bases short and J 9 bases short, with 23 bases between. CDR3 in DNA: TGTGCCAGCAGCCCCGGGGGACAGCCCTTCCAGGGTGAGCAGTTCTTC. Amino acids: CASSPGGQPFQGEQFF.

The CDR3: CASSGDRGLDTEAFF. CDR3 in DNA: TGTGCCAGCAGCGGCGACAGGGGGCTTGACACTGAAGCTTTCTTT. V and J are TRBV13 and TRBJ1-1; 10 nucleotides agree with TRBD1. CDR1 is PRHDT, CDR2 FYEKMQ, per germline (reference sequence). The V segment lost 5 bases and the J segment 3 bases; nucleotides outside the gene matches: 6. CDR3 length equals 15 residues.

This clonotype was recorded a few times. This chain joins TRBV6-1 and TRBJ1-5; D might be TRBD1 (5 bases). Germline CDR1 is MNHNS and CDR2 is SASEGT. The CDR3 consists of 15 residues. V shed 4 bases and J shed 4 bases, with 14 bases lying between them. This chain's CDR3 is CASSGLGVLNQPQHF. The CDR3 region has the DNA TGTGCCAGCAGTGGGCTAGGGGTCCTTAATCAGCCCCAGCATTTT.

The CDR3 loop is CASRSLAGEHEQFF. DNA of the CDR3: TGTGCCAGCAGATCCCTAGCGGGAGAACACGAGCAGTTCTTC. The chain recombines TRBV27 with TRBJ2-1, with TRBD2 identical over 10 bases. The CDR3 spans 14 residues. In germline, CDR1 is MNHEY, CDR2 SMNVEV (reference sequence). The J segment lost 10 bases and the V segment lost 6 bases, leaving 9 bases of the junction unmatched.

A single count supports this clonotype. The chain employs TRBV18 and TRBJ1-1; 7 bases match TRBD1. The junction had 10 bases not matched to a gene; V was cut back by 6 bases and J by 6 bases. This CDR3 has 14 amino acids. Germline V gene data show CDR1 as KGHSH and CDR2 as LQKENI. CDR3 sequence (DNA): TGTGCCAGCTCGCGGGACAGCCTGAAGTCTGAAGCTTTCTTT. Protein: CASSRDSLKSEAFF.

At least ten counts were recorded for this clonotype. The chain couples TRBV18 to TRBJ2-3, with a tentative D call TRBD2 (5 bases). Germline V gene data show CDR1 as KGHSH and CDR2 as LQKENI. V was pared by 0 bases and J by 3 bases, with 16 bases between. The CDR3 extends over 17 amino acids. For the CDR3, the DNA is TGTGCCAGCTCACCACCGGGGAAGCGGCAAGCGACAGATACGCAGTATTTT. Translating gives CASSPPGKRQATDTQYF.

This clonotype was seen many times. The J gene is TRBJ2-1, the V gene TRBV28, with TRBD2 as a possible D gene (6 bases). The V gene lost 8 bases and the J gene lost 2 bases, with 16 bases spanning the gap. The CDR3 length is 15 residues. The V gene's germline CDR1 is MDHEN and CDR2 SYDVKM. The CDR3 loop is CASLGAGLTYNEQFF. The DNA for the CDR3 is TGTGCCAGCCTAGGGGCGGGATTGACCTACAATGAGCAGTTCTTC.

There are many counts of this clonotype. The V call is TRBV27, the J call TRBJ2-7, with TRBD1 identical over 9 bases. This CDR3 comprises 15 residues. With 1 base clipped from V and 3 bases from J, the junction kept 4 bases outside the gene matches. Germline-derived CDR1 and CDR2 are MNHEY and SMNVEV (reference sequence). The CDR3: CASSLLGGQGYEQYF. DNA for the CDR3: TGTGCCAGCAGTTTATTGGGGGGACAGGGCTACGAGCAGTACTTC.

This clonotype showed up many times. The J gene is TRBJ2-1, the V gene TRBV14; 13 bases are shared with TRBD2. V gave up 4 bases and J gave up 9 bases; unmatched junction bases: 6. This CDR3 is built from 15 residues. Germline V gene lookup returns CDR1 SGHDN and CDR2 FVKESK. The chain's CDR3 is CASSLGTSGKPEQFF. CDR3 in DNA: TGTGCCAGCAGCCTGGGGACTAGCGGGAAACCTGAGCAGTTCTTC. The variable domain in full, completed from reference TRBV14 and TRBJ2-1, reads EAGVTQFPSHSVIEKGQTVTLRCDPISGHDNLYWYRRVMGKEIKFLLHFVKESKQDESGMPNNRFLAERTGGTYSTLKVQPAELEDSGVYFCASSLGTSGKPEQFFGPGTRLTVL.

This clonotype was seen at least ten times. The genes are TRBV11-2 and TRBJ2-1; D gene uncertain. Germline V gene sequence: CDR1 SGHAT, CDR2 FQNNGV. V lost 5 bases and J lost 7, with 6 bases in between. The CDR3 covers 11 residues. The CDR3: CASSPHNEQFF. CDR3 sequence (DNA): TGTGCCAGCAGCCCCCATAATGAGCAGTTCTTC.

This clonotype was recorded at least ten times. The chain recombines TRBV30 with TRBJ2-7; the D call may be TRBD1 or TRBD2 (6 bases each). There are 13 residues in the CDR3. V was shortened by 0 bases and J by 3 bases, with 9 bases between the two germline ends. Germline V gene lookup returns CDR1 GTSNPN and CDR2 SVGIG (reference sequence). The CDR3 DNA reads as TGTGCCTGGAGTGTGGGGGGCCTCTACGAGCAGTACTTC. Its translation is CAWSVGGLYEQYF.

This clonotype showed up just a few times. This chain connects TRBV12-3 or TRBV12-4 to TRBJ2-1; D may be TRBD1 or TRBD2 (5 bases each). The CDR3 runs 17 residues. V was trimmed by 0 bases and J by 5 bases, leaving 17 bases between them. Here the CDR3 reads CASSLAISQGVNNEQFF. In DNA, the CDR3 is TGTGCCAGCAGTTTAGCGATTTCGCAGGGAGTAAACAATGAGCAGTTCTTC.

This clonotype has only a few counts. Possible read error: a much larger clone is one base away. The V call is TRBV25-1, the J call TRBJ1-1; 8 positions agree with TRBD1. The CDR3 length is 13 residues. In germline, CDR1 is MGHDK, CDR2 SYGVNS. V lost 6 bases and J lost 3; bases outside the gene matches: 3. The CDR3 protein is CASSGQGYTEAFF. The DNA of the CDR3 is TGTGCCAGCAGCGGACAGGGTTACACTGAAGCTTTCTTT.